This entry describes one TCR beta chain. The antigen is undetermined. These data belong to a study of lymphopenia after photon versus proton radiotherapy. Study outcomes and limitations: Post-nadir diversity loss with photons came from oligoclonal expansion, particularly CD8+ Temra cells. Proton therapy kept repertoires fairly stable, unlike photons, which gained effector/memory cells. A bigger post-nadir fall in TCR diversity correlated inversely with survival time in deceased patients.

Here immunoSEQ multiplex PCR was the method, and the copy in TCRdb shows in-frame clones only, minus some. The sample has roughly 26,000 clones, approximately 88% seen once. The V gene's germline CDR1 is MNHNS and CDR2 SASEGT. This CDR3 is 15 amino acids long. V lost 2 bases and J 3 bases, leaving 13 bases between the germline ends. Sequenced material: peripheral blood, taken from a patient treated with photon-based radiotherapy. This chain uses TRBV6-1 with TRBJ1-1; D is perhaps TRBD1 (5 bases). The TCR originated in a man aged 35 to 55 with gastric cancer. The CDR3 region is CASSERDWRDTEAFF. The CDR3 DNA reads as TGTGCCAGCAGTGAACGGGACTGGAGGGACACTGAAGCTTTCTTT.